This TCR beta chain stems from a study of spatial heterogeneity in lung cancer. Whole-study context: A consistent excess of beta-chain over alpha-chain sequences was detected. Study conclusions and caveats: The study found ubiquitous expanded tumor TCRs in blood more at resection than follow-up.

Time point denoted: sample taken at primary tumor resection. In each case, whole RNA from tumor, nontumor lung or frozen PBMC was sequenced unsorted. Samples came from about 72 TRACERx patients with untreated early-stage lung cancer. A unique molecular identifier was attached to every TCR cDNA molecule. TCRdb recomputed calls from the 5' RACE reads with MiXCR, one row per CDR3 protein. The sample includes about 50,000 distinct CDR3 sequences, 7.5% to 8% of them seen just once. Concerning this clonotype itself: Its antigen is currently unknown.

The CDR3 covers 13 residues. The V gene lost 2 bases and the J gene lost 4 bases, with 9 bases spanning the gap. This TCR was recovered from a female donor with early-stage non-small cell lung cancer. Here the sequenced sample was PBMCs, taken at surgery. The chain joins TRBV12-3 or TRBV12-4 to TRBJ2-7; no clear D. The CDR3 spells CASSLKVGYEQYF. The CDR3 DNA is TGTGCCAGCAGTTTAAAGGTGGGATACGAGCAGTACTTC.